This TCR beta chain was documented in a study of blood T cell repertoires in COVID-19. Study information: The United States, Italy and Spain supplied acute and convalescent COVID-19 samples. Sample material is recorded as cDNA or gDNA derived from T cells, B-cell-depleted T cells, or PBMCs.

Original analysis: Reference gene primer amplification gave estimated nucleated cell counts. Measured with immunoSEQ multiplex PCR; TCRdb has only the in-frame clones, and not every one. V and J calls and clone size come straight from that table; D and trimming were deduced from the DNA. The repertoire holds about 68,000 clones, with around 84% as singletons. This clone has a handful of counts. With 4 bases removed from V and 6 bases from J, the gap between germline ends came to 9 bases. This CDR3 region has 12 residues. Germline CDR1 LGHDT, CDR2 YNNKEL (reference sequence). The V call is TRBV3-1 (or the pseudogene TRBV3-2), the J call TRBJ1-2, with D maybe TRBD1 (6 bases). The TCR sequence derives from a man aged 50 or older with acute or convalescent COVID-19. Material: peripheral blood. The chain's CDR3 is CASSRQADGYTF. The DNA of the CDR3 is TGTGCCAGCAGCCGACAGGCGGATGGCTACACCTTC.